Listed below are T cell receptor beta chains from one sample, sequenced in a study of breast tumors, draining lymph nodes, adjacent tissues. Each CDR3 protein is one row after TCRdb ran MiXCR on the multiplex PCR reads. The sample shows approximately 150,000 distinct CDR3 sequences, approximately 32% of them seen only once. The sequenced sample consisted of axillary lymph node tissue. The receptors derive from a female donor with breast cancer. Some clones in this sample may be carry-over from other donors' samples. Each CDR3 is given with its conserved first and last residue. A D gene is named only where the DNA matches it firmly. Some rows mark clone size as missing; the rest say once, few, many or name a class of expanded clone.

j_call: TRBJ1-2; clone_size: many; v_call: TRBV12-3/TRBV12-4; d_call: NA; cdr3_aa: CASSGQIFYGYTF; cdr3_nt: TGTGCCAGCAGCGGACAGATTTTCTATGGCTACACCTTC
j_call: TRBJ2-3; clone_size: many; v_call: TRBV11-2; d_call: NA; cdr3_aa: CASSLATTDTQYF; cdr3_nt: TGTGCCAGCAGCTTAGCTACCACAGATACGCAGTATTTT
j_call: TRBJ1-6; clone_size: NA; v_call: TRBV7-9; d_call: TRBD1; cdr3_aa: CASSLAPGQNSPLHF; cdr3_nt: TGTGCCAGCAGCTTAGCCCCGGGACAGAATTCACCCCTCCACTTT
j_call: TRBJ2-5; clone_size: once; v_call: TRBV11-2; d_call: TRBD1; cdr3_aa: CASVGTGEETQYF; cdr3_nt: TGTGCCAGCGTCGGGACAGGGGAAGAGACCCAGTACTTC
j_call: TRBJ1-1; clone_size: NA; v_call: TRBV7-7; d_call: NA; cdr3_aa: CASSLDTNTEAFF; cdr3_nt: TGTGCTAGCAGCTTAGACACGAACACTGAAGCTTTCTTT
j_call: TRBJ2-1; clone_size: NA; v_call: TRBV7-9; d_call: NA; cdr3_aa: CASSFYICSASGVSSYNEQFF; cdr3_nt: NA
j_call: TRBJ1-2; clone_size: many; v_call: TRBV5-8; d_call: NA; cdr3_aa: CASSLDSNYGYTF; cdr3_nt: TGTGCCAGCAGCTTGGACAGCAACTATGGCTACACCTTC
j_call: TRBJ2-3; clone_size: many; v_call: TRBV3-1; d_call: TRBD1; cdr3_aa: CASSQPQGARTDTQYF; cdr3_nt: TGTGCCAGCAGCCAACCACAGGGGGCGCGAACAGATACGCAGTATTTT
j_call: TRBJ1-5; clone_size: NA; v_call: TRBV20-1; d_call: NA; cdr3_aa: CSAAIRETHQLRHF; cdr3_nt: TGCAGTGCTGCTATCAGGGAAACCCATCAGCTCCGGCATTTT
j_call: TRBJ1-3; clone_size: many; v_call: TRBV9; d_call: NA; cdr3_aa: CASSVGEGAGNTIYF; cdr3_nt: TGTGCCAGCAGCGTAGGTGAGGGAGCAGGAAACACCATATATTTT
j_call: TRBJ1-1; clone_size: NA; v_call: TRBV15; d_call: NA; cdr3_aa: CATSGDRNTEAFF; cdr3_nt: TGTGCCACCAGCGGCGACAGGAACACTGAAGCTTTCTTT
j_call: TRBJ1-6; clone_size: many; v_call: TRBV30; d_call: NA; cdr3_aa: CAWSGGQGHNSPLHF; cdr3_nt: TGTGCCTGGAGTGGCGGGCAGGGCCATAATTCACCCCTCCACTTT
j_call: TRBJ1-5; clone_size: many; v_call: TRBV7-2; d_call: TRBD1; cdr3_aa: CASSLRTGDQPQHF; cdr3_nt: TGTGCCAGCAGCTTAAGGACAGGGGATCAGCCCCAGCATTTT
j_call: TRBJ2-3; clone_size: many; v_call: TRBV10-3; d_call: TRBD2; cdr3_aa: CAITPGLAGGGTQYF; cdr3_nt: TGTGCCATCACCCCGGGACTAGCGGGGGGGGGTACGCAGTATTTT
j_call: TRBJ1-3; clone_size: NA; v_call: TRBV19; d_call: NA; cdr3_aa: CASSLTPVYF; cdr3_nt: TGTGCCAGCAGCTTAACTCCCGTATATTTT
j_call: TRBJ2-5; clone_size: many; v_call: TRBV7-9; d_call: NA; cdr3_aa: CASSFSVGTRETQYF; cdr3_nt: TGTGCCAGCAGCTTTTCAGTGGGGACAAGGGAGACCCAGTACTTC
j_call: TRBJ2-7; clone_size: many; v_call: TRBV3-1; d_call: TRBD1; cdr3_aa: CASSSYRGQNYEQYF; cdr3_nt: TGTGCCAGCAGCTCTTACAGGGGACAAAACTACGAGCAGTACTTC
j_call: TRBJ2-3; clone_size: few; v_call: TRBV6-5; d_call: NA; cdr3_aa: CASSHGGGVTDTQYF; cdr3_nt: TGTGCCAGCAGTCACGGAGGGGGCGTTACAGATACGCAGTATTTT
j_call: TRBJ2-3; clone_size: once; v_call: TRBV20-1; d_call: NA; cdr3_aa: CSARIGEWGTDTQYF; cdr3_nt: TGCAGTGCTAGAATAGGGGAATGGGGCACAGATACGCAGTATTTT
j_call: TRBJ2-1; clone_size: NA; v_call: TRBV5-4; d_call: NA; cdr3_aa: CASSIQGVNEQFF; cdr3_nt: TGTGCCAGCAGCATCCAAGGCGTCAATGAGCAGTTCTTC
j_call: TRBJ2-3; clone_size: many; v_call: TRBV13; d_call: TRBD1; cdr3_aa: CASSLNRGSSTDTQYF; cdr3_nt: TGTGCCAGCAGCTTAAACAGGGGGTCTAGCACAGATACGCAGTATTTT
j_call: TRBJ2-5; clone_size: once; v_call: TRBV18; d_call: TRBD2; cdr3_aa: CASRHFLAGGRETQYF; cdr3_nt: TGTGCCAGTCGCCACTTCCTAGCGGGGGGGCGAGAGACCCAGTACTTC
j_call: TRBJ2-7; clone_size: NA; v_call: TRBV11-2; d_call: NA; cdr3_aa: CASSIGLQPTEQHF; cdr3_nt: TGTGCCAGCAGCATTGGACTACAGCCGACTGAGCAGCACTTC
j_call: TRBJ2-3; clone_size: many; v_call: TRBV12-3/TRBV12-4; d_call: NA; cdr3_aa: CASSLGQGEVLTDTQYF; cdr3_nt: TGTGCCAGCAGTTTGGGGCAGGGCGAAGTGCTCACAGATACGCAGTATTTT
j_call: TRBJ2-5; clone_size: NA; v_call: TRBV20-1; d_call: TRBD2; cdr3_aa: CSALTSGGGETQYF; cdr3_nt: TGCAGTGCCTTGACTAGCGGAGGTGGGGAGACCCAGTACTTC
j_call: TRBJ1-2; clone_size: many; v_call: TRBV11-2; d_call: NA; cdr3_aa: CASSPQGYGYTF; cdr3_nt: TGTGCCAGCAGCCCTCAGGGGTATGGCTACACCTTC
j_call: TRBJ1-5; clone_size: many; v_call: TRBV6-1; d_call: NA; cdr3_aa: CASSEKYVGAYSNQPQHF; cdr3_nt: TGTGCCAGCAGTGAGAAGTACGTGGGCGCTTATAGCAATCAGCCCCAGCATTTT
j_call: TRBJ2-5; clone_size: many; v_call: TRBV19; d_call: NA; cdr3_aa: CASSVGANQETQYF; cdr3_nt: TGTGCCAGTAGTGTGGGGGCTAACCAAGAGACCCAGTACTTC
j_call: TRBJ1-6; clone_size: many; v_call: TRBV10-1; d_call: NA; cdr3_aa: CASSDTRASPLHF; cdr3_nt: TGCGCCAGTTCGGACACCCGAGCGTCACCCCTCCACTTT
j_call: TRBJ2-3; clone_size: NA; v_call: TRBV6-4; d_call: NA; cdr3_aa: CASSHGGLLTDTQYF; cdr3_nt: TGTGCCAGCAGTCACGGGGGGCTGTTGACAGATACGCAGTATTTT
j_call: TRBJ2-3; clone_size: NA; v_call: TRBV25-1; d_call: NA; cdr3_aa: CAGSDLGRIGFSTDTQYF; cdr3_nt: TGTGCCGGAAGTGACCTGGGAAGGATTGGGTTTAGCACAGATACGCAGTATTTT
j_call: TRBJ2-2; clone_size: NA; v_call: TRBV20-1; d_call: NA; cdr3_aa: CSASPQGRSRELFF; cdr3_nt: TGCAGTGCTAGTCCCCAGGGACGATCCCGGGAGCTGTTTTTT